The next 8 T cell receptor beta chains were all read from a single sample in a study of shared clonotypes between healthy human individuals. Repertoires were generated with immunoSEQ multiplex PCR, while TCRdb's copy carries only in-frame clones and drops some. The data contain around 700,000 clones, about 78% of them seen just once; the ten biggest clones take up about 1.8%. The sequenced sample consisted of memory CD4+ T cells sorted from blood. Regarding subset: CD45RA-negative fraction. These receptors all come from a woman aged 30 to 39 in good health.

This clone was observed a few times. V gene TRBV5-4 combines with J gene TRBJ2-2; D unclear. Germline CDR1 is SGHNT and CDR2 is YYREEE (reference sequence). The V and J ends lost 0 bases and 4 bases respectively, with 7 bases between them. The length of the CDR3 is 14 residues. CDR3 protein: CASSLDARTGELFF. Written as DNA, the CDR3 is TGTGCCAGCAGCTTGGACGCTCGCACCGGGGAGCTGTTTTTT.

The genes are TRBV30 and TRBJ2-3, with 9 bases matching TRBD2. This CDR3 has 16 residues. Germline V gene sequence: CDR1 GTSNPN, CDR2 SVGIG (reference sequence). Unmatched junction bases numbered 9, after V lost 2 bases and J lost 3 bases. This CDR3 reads CAWSSLAGVPTDTQYF. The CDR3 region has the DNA TGTGCCTGGAGTTCATTAGCGGGAGTACCGACAGATACGCAGTATTTT.

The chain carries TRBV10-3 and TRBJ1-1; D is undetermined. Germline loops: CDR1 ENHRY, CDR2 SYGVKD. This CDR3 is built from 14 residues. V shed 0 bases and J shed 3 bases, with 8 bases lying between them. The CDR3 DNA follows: TGTGCCATCAGTGAGTCGCAGTCTTACACTGAAGCTTTCTTT. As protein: CAISESQSYTEAFF.

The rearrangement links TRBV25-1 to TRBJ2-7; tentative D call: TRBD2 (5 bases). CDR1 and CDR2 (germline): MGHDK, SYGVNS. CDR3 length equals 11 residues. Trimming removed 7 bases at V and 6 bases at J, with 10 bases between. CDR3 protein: CASNAEGEQYF. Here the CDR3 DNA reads TGTGCCAGCAATGCTGAGGGCGAGCAGTACTTC.

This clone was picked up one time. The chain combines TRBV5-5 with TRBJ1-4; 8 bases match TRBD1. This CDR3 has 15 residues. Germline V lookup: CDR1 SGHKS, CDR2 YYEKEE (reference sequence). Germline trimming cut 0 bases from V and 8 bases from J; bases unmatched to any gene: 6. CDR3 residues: CASSLVQGAYEKLFF. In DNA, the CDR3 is TGTGCCAGCAGCTTGGTTCAGGGGGCTTACGAAAAACTGTTTTTT.

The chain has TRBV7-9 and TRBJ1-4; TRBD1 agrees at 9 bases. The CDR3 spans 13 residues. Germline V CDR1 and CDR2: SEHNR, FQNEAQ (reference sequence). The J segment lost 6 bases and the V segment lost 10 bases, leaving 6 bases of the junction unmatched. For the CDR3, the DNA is TGTGCCACCGGAGGGACAGGGTATGAAAAACTGTTTTTT. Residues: CATGGTGYEKLFF.

Here the CDR3 reads CASSLTSGTFEQFF. DNA of the CDR3: TGTGCCAGCAGCTTGACTAGCGGGACCTTTGAGCAGTTCTTC. The gene calls are TRBV7-9 and TRBJ2-1; 11 nucleotides line up with TRBD2. Germline lookup yields CDR1 SEHNR and CDR2 FQNEAQ (reference sequence). This CDR3 has 14 amino acids. The V segment lost 3 bases and the J segment 9 bases; nucleotides outside the gene matches: 4.

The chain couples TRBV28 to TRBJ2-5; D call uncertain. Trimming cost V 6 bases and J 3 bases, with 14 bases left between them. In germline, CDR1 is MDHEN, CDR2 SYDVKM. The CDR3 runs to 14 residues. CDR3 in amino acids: CASSGPGRKETQYF. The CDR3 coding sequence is TGTGCCAGCAGCGGTCCTGGGCGGAAAGAGACCCAGTACTTC.